The 26 T cell receptor beta chains given below trace back to one sample, sequenced in a study of regulatory T cells in long-lasting Graves disease. Time point given: newly diagnosed GD, antithyroid drugs for less than 3 months. The TCR library was made from RNA extracted from PBMCs. To make TCR beta libraries, researchers used iRepertoire HTBI primers and Arm-PCR of CDR3 regions. TCRdb itself ran the multiplex PCR reads through MiXCR, one entry per CDR3 protein. The sample lists under 250,000 distinct CDR3 sequences, roughly 20% occurring once. These records were also assigned to another study, of T cells in Graves' hyperthyroidism and ophthalmopathy.

The sequencing here drew on peripheral blood mononuclear cells (PBMCs), taken at new diagnosis, from a patient treated with antithyroid drugs. Receptors originate from a woman under 40 with Graves disease.

This clonotype was recorded at least ten times. The V gene is TRBV6-1, the J gene TRBJ1-5; 8 positions match TRBD1. CDR1 is MNHNS, CDR2 SASEGT, per germline. The CDR3 extends over 13 amino acids. Trimming took 8 bases from V and 7 from J; bases not matched to a gene: 7. CDR3 region: CASEWGQAQPQHF. The CDR3 DNA sequence: TGTGCCAGCGAATGGGGACAGGCACAGCCCCAGCATTTT.

About this clonotype: In this CDR3 the conserved last residue, phenylalanine or tryptophan, is missing, so a read error is likely. CDR3 in DNA: TGTGCCAGCAGCTTAGATCCGGGTAGCGGGAGATACGAGCAGTACTCC. The encoded protein is CASSLDPGSGRYEQYS. The chain employs TRBV11-2 and TRBJ2-7; 9 bases match TRBD2. Germline CDR1 SGHAT, CDR2 FQNNGV. The CDR3 loop spans 16 amino acids. Trimming at V came to 0 bases and at J to 4 bases, leaving 7 bases not matched to a gene.

At least ten counts were recorded for this clonotype. This chain links TRBV19 with TRBJ1-2; D remains ambiguous. V was clipped by 6 bases and J by 0 bases, with 17 bases between them. The CDR3 loop spans 16 amino acids. From germline, CDR1 is LNHDA and CDR2 SQIVND (reference sequence). The CDR3 bases are TGTGCCAGTAGGACCAATGGGTTGGACCCTAACTATGGCTACACCTTC. Its translation: CASRTNGLDPNYGYTF.

This clonotype was seen at least ten times. V is TRBV18 and J is TRBJ2-7, with 7 bases that match TRBD2. Germline V CDR1 and CDR2: KGHSH, LQKENI. This CDR3 has 15 amino acids. The trim removed 3 bases at V and 2 bases at J, leaving 7 bases unmatched. The CDR3 loop reads CASSPREGLTYEQYF. CDR3 DNA: TGTGCCAGCTCACCGAGGGAGGGCCTAACCTACGAGCAGTACTTC.

This clonotype was picked up many times. V and J are TRBV20-1 and TRBJ1-1, with a possible D match to TRBD1 (6 bases). CDR3 length: 15 residues. The V gene lost 3 bases and the J gene lost 4 bases, with 18 bases spanning the gap. Germline-derived CDR1 and CDR2 are DFQATT and SNEGSKA (reference sequence). Here the CDR3 reads CSASNRVGAVTEAFF. In nucleotides, the CDR3 is TGCAGTGCTAGCAACAGGGTAGGAGCGGTCACTGAAGCTTTCTTT.

This clonotype was recorded many times. The chain carries TRBV3-1 and TRBJ2-7; 7 bases line up with TRBD2. The ends lost 3 bases at V and 7 bases at J; junction bases unmatched: 3. Per germline, CDR1 LGHDT and CDR2 YNNKEL (reference sequence). This CDR3 has 12 amino acids. The CDR3 spells CASSHLGGEQYF. DNA for the CDR3: TGTGCCAGCAGCCATCTCGGGGGGGAGCAGTACTTC.

This clonotype appeared a few times. The CDR3 spells CASSLGGRLSNQPQHF. CDR3 bases: TGTGCCAGCAGCTTGGGGGGGCGACTTAGCAATCAGCCCCAGCATTTT. This chain uses TRBV5-6 with TRBJ1-5; a possible D gene is TRBD1 (6 bases). V gave up 0 bases and J gave up 0 bases, with 10 bases separating them. CDR3 size: 16 residues. Germline loops: CDR1 SGHDT, CDR2 YYEEEE.

In this sample, this clonotype turned up a few times. This sequence joins TRBV6-2 or TRBV6-3 and TRBJ2-1; 7 bases agree with TRBD1. The CDR3 has 13 amino acids. Germline CDR1 MNHEY, CDR2 SVGEGT. Trimming removed 9 bases from V and 9 bases from J; junction bases left unmatched: 11. This CDR3 reads CASGTERWGEQFF. Here the CDR3 DNA reads TGTGCCAGTGGGACAGAGAGGTGGGGTGAGCAGTTCTTC.

The table lists this clonotype with many counts. V gene TRBV20-1 combines with J gene TRBJ1-1, with D unclear. This CDR3 has 13 residues. Trimming took 2 bases from V and 4 from J, leaving 11 bases between them. Germline V gene lookup returns CDR1 DFQATT and CDR2 SNEGSKA (reference sequence). CDR3 coding DNA: TGCAGTGCTAGACCACACTTAATCACTGAAGCTTTCTTT. Protein product: CSARPHLITEAFF.

This clonotype appeared many times. The CDR3 bases are TGTGCCAGCAGCCCAACTAGCGGGGGGGCCGGCGAGCAGTACTTC. It codes for CASSPTSGGAGEQYF. The V call is TRBV13, the J call TRBJ2-7, with 13 bases identical to TRBD2. The V segment lost 5 bases and the J segment 6 bases; nucleotides outside the gene matches: 7. The CDR3 has 15 residues. Germline lookup yields CDR1 PRHDT and CDR2 FYEKMQ (reference sequence).

This clonotype was seen many times. This chain uses TRBV7-9 with TRBJ2-1; D not certain. CDR1 is SEHNR, CDR2 FQNEAQ, per germline (reference sequence). The CDR3 runs 13 residues. The V end lost 1 base, the J end lost 6 bases, and 7 bases lay between the germline ends. The DNA of the CDR3 is TGTGCCAGCAGCTTAGAGACCGGCAATGAGCAGTTCTTC. It specifies CASSLETGNEQFF.

This clonotype was observed at least ten times. One end of the junction fails to match germline, which may point to a read error. The chain has TRBV11-3 and TRBJ1-1, with TRBD1 matching 9 bases. Germline values: CDR1 SGHNT, CDR2 YENEEA. The CDR3 covers 16 residues. CDR3 loop: CASSLGSGTGNAEAFF. The CDR3 bases are TGTGCCAGCAGCTTGGGTTCCGGGACAGGGAACGCTGAAGCTTTCTTT.

This clonotype was detected many times. The chain couples TRBV5-1 to TRBJ2-1; 10 nucleotides line up with TRBD1. Trimming cost V 3 bases and J 3 bases; bases outside gene matches: 6. This CDR3 has 16 amino acids. The germline CDR1 and CDR2 sequences are SGHRS and YFSETQ. The CDR3 region is CASSSRTGGNYNEQFF. For the CDR3, the DNA is TGCGCCAGCAGCTCCCGGACAGGGGGGAACTACAATGAGCAGTTCTTC. The full variable domain, completed using reference TRBV5-1 and TRBJ2-1, is KAGVTQTPRYLIKTRGQQVTLSCSPISGHRSVSWYQQTPGQGLQFLFEYFSETQRNKGNFPGRFSGRQFSNSRSEMNVSTLELGDSALYLCASSSRTGGNYNEQFFGPGTRLTVL.

About this clonotype itself: A single base is all that separates this from a far larger clone, so a read error is likely. The chain joins TRBV6-2 or TRBV6-3 to TRBJ2-1, with a weak D call TRBD1 (5 bases). V lost 5 bases to trimming and J lost 9 bases, with 20 bases between them. CDR1 is MNHEY, CDR2 SVGEGT, per germline. The CDR3 is 15 residues long. In DNA form, the CDR3 reads TGTGCCAGCAGTCTCAGGGTGGGGTTGATGGGTGAGCAGTTCTTC. Translated: CASSLRVGLMGEQFF.

The rearrangement uses TRBV6-1 and TRBJ1-1; a possible D gene is TRBD1 (5 bases). The CDR3 loop spans 13 amino acids. The germline V gene has CDR1 MNHNS and CDR2 SASEGT. The V and J ends lost 7 bases and 6 bases respectively, with 15 bases between them. CDR3 in DNA: TGTGCCAGCATCAAGCCCGGAGGGGCTGAAGCTTTCTTT. Encoded protein: CASIKPGGAEAFF.

This clonotype was seen ten or more times. The genes are TRBV2 and TRBJ2-2, with TRBD2 matching 7 bases. The junction had 6 bases not matched to a gene; V was cut back by 7 bases and J by 7 bases. Germline loops: CDR1 SNHLY, CDR2 FYNNEI. The CDR3 extends over 13 amino acids. For the CDR3, the DNA is TGTGCCAGCAAAACTAGCGAGTACGGGGAGCTGTTTTTT. Translated: CASKTSEYGELFF.

This clonotype showed up many times. This chain uses TRBV9 with TRBJ2-1; 11 bases fit TRBD2. The J segment lost 7 bases and the V segment lost 0 bases, leaving 6 bases of the junction unmatched. There are 16 residues in the CDR3. CDR1 is SGDLS and CDR2 is YYNGEE in the germline V gene. CDR3 coding DNA: TGTGCCAGCAGCGTAGCGGCTAGCGGGGGGTTGAATGAGCAGTTCTTC. As protein: CASSVAASGGLNEQFF.

The chain is built from TRBV27 and TRBJ1-6; 11 positions match TRBD1. Germline CDR1 is MNHEY and CDR2 is SMNVEV (reference sequence). The J segment lost 9 bases and the V segment lost 6 bases, leaving 1 base of the junction unmatched. The CDR3 sequence is 13 residues long. CDR3 DNA: TGTGCCAGCAGCGGGACAGGGGGTTCACCCCTCCACTTT. Its protein is CASSGTGGSPLHF.

This clonotype was counted at least ten times. The chain combines TRBV12-5 with TRBJ2-1; 8 positions match TRBD2. Germline V gives CDR1 LGHNT, CDR2 FRNRAP. Germline trimming cut 1 base from V and 5 bases from J; bases unmatched to any gene: 7. The CDR3 contains 16 residues. The CDR3 loop is CASGLAGTRHDNEQFF. The CDR3 DNA follows: TGTGCTAGTGGTTTGGCCGGGACTAGGCACGACAATGAGCAGTTCTTC.

At least ten counts were recorded for this clonotype. The chain links TRBV18 to TRBJ2-5; D not certain. V was cut by 0 bases and J by 5 bases, with 10 bases left in between. The germline V gene has CDR1 KGHSH and CDR2 LQKENI. The CDR3 spans 14 residues. The DNA of the CDR3 is TGTGCCAGCTCACCACCGGCAGGCATCGAGACCCAGTACTTC. It yields the protein CASSPPAGIETQYF.

This clonotype was observed at least ten times. The gene calls are TRBV19 and TRBJ1-1; 9 bases align to TRBD1. The CDR3 totals 17 residues. The junction had 10 bases not matched to a gene; V was cut back by 3 bases and J by 2 bases. Germline values: CDR1 LNHDA, CDR2 SQIVND (reference sequence). The CDR3 nucleotides read TGTGCCAGTAGTATGATGGGACAGGGAGAACCCAACACTGAAGCTTTCTTT. Residues: CASSMMGQGEPNTEAFF.

This clonotype was counted ten times or more. The rearrangement links TRBV20-1 to TRBJ2-7; 7 bases agree with TRBD1. This CDR3 contains 14 residues. V shed 3 bases and J 3 bases; nucleotides not matched to a gene: 8. CDR1 is DFQATT and CDR2 is SNEGSKA in the germline V gene (reference sequence). The CDR3 coding sequence is TGCAGTGCTAGGCCACAGGGGCGAGGCTACGAGCAGTACTTC. Protein product: CSARPQGRGYEQYF.

This clonotype was detected many times. This chain links TRBV5-6 with TRBJ1-5, with D perhaps matching TRBD1 (6 bases). Between the trimmed V and J ends, which lost 3 bases and 5 bases, there was a span of 18 bases. CDR1 is SGHDT and CDR2 is YYEEEE in the germline V gene. This CDR3 comprises 16 residues. Here the CDR3 reads CASSYGTRGRDQPQHF. The DNA for the CDR3 is TGTGCCAGCAGCTACGGAACGCGGGGGCGGGATCAGCCCCAGCATTTT.

In its sample, this clonotype was seen many times. The genes are TRBV3-1 and TRBJ1-4; the D gene is possibly TRBD1 (6 bases). Germline CDR1 is LGHDT and CDR2 is YNNKEL (reference sequence). The length of the CDR3 is 16 residues. V was pared by 5 bases and J by 8 bases, with 21 bases between. The CDR3 is CASSMGATGYTEKLFF. The CDR3 nucleotides are TGTGCCAGCAGCATGGGGGCAACAGGATATACGGAAAAACTGTTTTTT.

This clonotype was seen ten or more times. The chain employs TRBV5-6 and TRBJ2-5; perhaps TRBD2 as D (6 bases). V lost 0 bases and J lost 2, with 8 bases in between. This CDR3 spans 14 amino acids. Germline CDR1 and CDR2: SGHDT and YYEEEE. CDR3 in amino acids: CASSLGLGQETQYF. The CDR3 DNA is TGTGCCAGCAGCTTGGGACTAGGGCAAGAGACCCAGTACTTC.

This clonotype was seen at least ten times. This chain joins TRBV28 and TRBJ1-5; the match to TRBD1 covers 11 bases. The CDR3 is made up of 14 amino acids. CDR1 and CDR2 from the germline V gene are MDHEN and SYDVKM. The V gene end was trimmed by 6 bases and the J gene end by 6 bases; junction bases not matched to a gene: 4. CDR3 sequence: CASSGQGAPQPQHF. In nucleotides, the CDR3 is TGTGCCAGCAGCGGACAGGGGGCGCCTCAGCCCCAGCATTTT.